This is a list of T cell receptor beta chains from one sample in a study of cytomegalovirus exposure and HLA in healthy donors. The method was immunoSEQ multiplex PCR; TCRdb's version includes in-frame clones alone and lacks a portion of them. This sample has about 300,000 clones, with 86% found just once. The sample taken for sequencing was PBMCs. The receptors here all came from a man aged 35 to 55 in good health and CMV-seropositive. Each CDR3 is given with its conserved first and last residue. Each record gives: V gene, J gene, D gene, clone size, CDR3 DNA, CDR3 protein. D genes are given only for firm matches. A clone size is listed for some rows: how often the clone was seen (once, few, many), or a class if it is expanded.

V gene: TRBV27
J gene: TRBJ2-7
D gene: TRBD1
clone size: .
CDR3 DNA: TGTGCCAGCAGTTTTGGGGACAGGGTCCACGAGCAGTACTTC
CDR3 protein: CASSFGDRVHEQYF

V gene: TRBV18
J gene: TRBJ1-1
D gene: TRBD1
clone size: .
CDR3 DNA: TGTGCCAGCTCACCACGGTTGACAGGGGCGGCCACTGAAGCTTTCTTT
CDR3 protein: CASSPRLTGAATEAFF

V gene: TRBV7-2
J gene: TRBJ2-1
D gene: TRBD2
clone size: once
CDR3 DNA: TGTGCCAGCAGCACCACTAGCGGGTTCTATGAGCAGTTCTTC
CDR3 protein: CASSTTSGFYEQFF

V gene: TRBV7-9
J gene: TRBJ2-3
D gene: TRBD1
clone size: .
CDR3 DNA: TGTGCCAGCAGCTCGGGACAGGGTTTAATGTATTTT
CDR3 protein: CASSSGQGLMYF

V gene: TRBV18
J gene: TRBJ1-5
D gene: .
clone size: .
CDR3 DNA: TGTGCCAGCTCCCCCTATAGCAATCAGCCCCAGCATTTT
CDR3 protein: CASSPYSNQPQHF

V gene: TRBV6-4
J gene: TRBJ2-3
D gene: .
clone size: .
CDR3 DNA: TGTGCCAGCAGCCCCAGTCGGGATTTGGCCACAGATACGCAGTATTTT
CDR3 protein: CASSPSRDLATDTQYF

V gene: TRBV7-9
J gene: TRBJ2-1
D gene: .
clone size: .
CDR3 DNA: TGTGCCAGCAGCTTAAGCCACTACTCCTACAATGAGCAGTTCTTC
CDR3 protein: CASSLSHYSYNEQFF

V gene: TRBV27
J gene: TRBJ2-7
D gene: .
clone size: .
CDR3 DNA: TGTGCCAGCAGTTTAATGGGGGGGCCGAGCTACGAGCAGTACTTC
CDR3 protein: CASSLMGGPSYEQYF

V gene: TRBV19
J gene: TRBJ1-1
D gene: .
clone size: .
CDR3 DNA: TGTGCCAGTAGTAACCCGGGACACCTTGAAGCTTTCTTT
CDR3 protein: CASSNPGHLEAFF

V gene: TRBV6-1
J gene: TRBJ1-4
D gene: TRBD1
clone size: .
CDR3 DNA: TGTGCCGTCCGCGGGACAGCTAATGAAAAACTGTTTTTT
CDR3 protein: CAVRGTANEKLFF

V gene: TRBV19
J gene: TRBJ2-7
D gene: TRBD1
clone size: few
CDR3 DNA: TGTGCCAGTAGTATAGCCTACGGGAGCAGGGGGCTATACGAGCAGTACTTC
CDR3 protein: CASSIAYGSRGLYEQYF

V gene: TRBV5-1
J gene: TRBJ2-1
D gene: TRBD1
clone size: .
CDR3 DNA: TGCGCCAGCAGCCCCGGACAGGGTAGTATCAATGAGCAGTTCTTC
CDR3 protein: CASSPGQGSINEQFF

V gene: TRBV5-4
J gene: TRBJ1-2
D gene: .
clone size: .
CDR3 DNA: TGTGCCAGCAGCTTGGACAGGTCCGATCGCGGCTACACCTTC
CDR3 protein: CASSLDRSDRGYTF

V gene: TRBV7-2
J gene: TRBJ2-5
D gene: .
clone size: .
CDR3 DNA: TGTGCCAGCAGCTTCGGGTCCGAGGGCGGGACCCAGTACTTC
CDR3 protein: CASSFGSEGGTQYF

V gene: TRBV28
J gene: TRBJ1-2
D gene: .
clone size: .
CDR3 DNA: TGTGCCAGCGCCCCCTCTCGGGTTTCAGAAGGCTACACCTTC
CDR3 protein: CASAPSRVSEGYTF

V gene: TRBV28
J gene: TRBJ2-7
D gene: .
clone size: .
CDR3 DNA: TGTGCCAGCAGGCCCTCTCGGGAGCAGTACTTC
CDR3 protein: CASRPSREQYF

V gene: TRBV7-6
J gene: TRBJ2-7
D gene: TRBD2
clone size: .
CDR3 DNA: TGTGCCAGCAGCTCGGGACTAGCGGGAGAAGAGCAGTACTTC
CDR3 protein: CASSSGLAGEEQYF

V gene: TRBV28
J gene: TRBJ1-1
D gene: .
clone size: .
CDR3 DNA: TGTGCCAGCACCCTCAGTGTGAACACTGAAGCTTTCTTT
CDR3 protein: CASTLSVNTEAFF

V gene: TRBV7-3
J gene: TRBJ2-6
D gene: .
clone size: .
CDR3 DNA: TGTGCCAGCAGCTTAACCAGCGTAACCTCTGGGGCCAACGTCCTGACTTTC
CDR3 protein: CASSLTSVTSGANVLTF

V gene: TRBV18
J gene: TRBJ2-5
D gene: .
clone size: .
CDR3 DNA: TGTGCCAGCTCACCGGGCCTCGGAGAGACCCAGTACTTC
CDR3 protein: CASSPGLGETQYF

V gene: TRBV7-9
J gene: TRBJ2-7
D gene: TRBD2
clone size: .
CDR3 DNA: TGTGCCAGCAGCTTACTACTAGCGGGCTCCTACGAGCAGTACTTC
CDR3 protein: CASSLLLAGSYEQYF

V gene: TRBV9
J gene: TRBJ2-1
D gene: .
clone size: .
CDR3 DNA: TGTGCCAGCAGCGTAGACGGAGACAGAGATGAGCAGTTCTTC
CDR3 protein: CASSVDGDRDEQFF

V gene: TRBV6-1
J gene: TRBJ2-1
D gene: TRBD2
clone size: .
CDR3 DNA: TGTGCCAGCGGTAATCTAGCGGGGCCCCCAAATGAGCAGTTCTTC
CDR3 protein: CASGNLAGPPNEQFF

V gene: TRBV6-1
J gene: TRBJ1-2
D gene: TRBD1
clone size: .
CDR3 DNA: TGTGCCAGCAGTGAGCTCGGACAGGGGGGCTATGGCTACACCTTC
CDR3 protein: CASSELGQGGYGYTF

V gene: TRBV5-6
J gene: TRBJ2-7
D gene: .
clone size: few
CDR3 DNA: TGTGCCAGCAGCTTGGGACATCCAGGGAACGAGCAGTACTTC
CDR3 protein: CASSLGHPGNEQYF

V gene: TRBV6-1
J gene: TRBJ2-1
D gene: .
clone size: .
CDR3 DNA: TGTGCCAGCAGTGAAGTCGGGGTAGTGCAGTTCTTC
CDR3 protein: CASSEVGVVQFF

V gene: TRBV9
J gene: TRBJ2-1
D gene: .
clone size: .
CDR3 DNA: TGTGCCAGCAGCGTTAGGGAGATACAGGGATACAATGAGCAGTTCTTC
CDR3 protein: CASSVREIQGYNEQFF

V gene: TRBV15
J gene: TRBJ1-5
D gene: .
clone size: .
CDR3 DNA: TGTGCCACCAGCAGAGTCACAGGGTTTAATCAGCCCCAGCATTTT
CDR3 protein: CATSRVTGFNQPQHF

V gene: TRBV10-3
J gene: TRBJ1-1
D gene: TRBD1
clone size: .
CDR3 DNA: TGTGCCATCAGTGAGTCGCAGGCAGGGGGGACTGAAGCTTTCTTT
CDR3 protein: CAISESQAGGTEAFF

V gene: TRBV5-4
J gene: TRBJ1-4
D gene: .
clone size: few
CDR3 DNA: TGTGCCAGCAGCTTGCGTCAGGGAAAACTGTTTTTT
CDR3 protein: CASSLRQGKLFF

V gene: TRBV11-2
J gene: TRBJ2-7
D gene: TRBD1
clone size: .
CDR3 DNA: TGTGCCAGCAGCTTCGGACAGGGCTGGTACGAGCAGTACTTC
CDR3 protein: CASSFGQGWYEQYF

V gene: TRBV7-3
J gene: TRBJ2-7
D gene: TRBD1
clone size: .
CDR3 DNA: TGTGCCAGCAGCTTAGGGAAAAGACAGGGTGGCTACGAGCAGTACTTC
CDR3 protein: CASSLGKRQGGYEQYF

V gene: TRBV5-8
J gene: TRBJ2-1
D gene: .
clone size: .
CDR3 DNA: TGTGCCAGCAGCTTTCGCCGAACTATTGGGGAGCAGTTCTTC
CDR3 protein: CASSFRRTIGEQFF

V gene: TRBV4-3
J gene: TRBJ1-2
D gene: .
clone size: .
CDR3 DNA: TGCGCCAGCAGCCAGCGGACAGCCTCCCTCTATGGCTACACCTTC
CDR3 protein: CASSQRTASLYGYTF

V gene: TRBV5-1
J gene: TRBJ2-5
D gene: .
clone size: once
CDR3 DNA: TGCGCCAGCAGCACTTCGACAGGTCCGCAAGAGACCCAGTACTTC
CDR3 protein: CASSTSTGPQETQYF

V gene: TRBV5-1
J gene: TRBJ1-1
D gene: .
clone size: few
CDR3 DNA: TGCGCCAGCACCATCTCTCAGGCCTTAAACACTGAAGCTTTCTTT
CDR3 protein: CASTISQALNTEAFF

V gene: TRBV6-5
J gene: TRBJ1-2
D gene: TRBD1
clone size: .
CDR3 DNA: TGTGCCAGCAGTTACGACAGGGGTAGCTATGGCTACACCTTC
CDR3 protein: CASSYDRGSYGYTF

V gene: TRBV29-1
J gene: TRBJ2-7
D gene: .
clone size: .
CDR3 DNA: TGCAGCGTTGGAGGGCCGGAGCAGTACTTC
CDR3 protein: CSVGGPEQYF

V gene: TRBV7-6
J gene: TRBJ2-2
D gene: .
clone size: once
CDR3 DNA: TGTGCCAGCAGCTTAGCCCAGCGGACCGGGGAGCTGTTTTTT
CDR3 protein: CASSLAQRTGELFF

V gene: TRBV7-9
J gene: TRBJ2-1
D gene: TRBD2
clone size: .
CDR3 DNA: TGTGCCAGCAGCTTAGATCTAGCGGGAGGGAACAATGAGCAGTTCTTC
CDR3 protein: CASSLDLAGGNNEQFF

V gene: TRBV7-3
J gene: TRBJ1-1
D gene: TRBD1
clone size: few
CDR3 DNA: TGTGCCAGCAGCCCCAATGGACAGGGCACTGAAGCTTTCTTT
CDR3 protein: CASSPNGQGTEAFF

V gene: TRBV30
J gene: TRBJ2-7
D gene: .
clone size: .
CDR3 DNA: TGTGCCTGGAGCTTACAGGGTTTGGGTTCCGACGAGCAGTACTTC
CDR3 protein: CAWSLQGLGSDEQYF

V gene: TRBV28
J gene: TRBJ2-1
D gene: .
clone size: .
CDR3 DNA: TGTGCCAGCACCACGTGGGCAGGGAAGGGCGATGAGCAGTTCTTC
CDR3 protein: CASTTWAGKGDEQFF

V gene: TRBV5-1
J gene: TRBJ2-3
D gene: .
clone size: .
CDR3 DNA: TGCGCCAGCAGCCCCTCGCGGGATTCAGATACGCAGTATTTT
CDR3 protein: CASSPSRDSDTQYF

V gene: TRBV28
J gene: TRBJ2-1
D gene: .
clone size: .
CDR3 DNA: TGTGCCAGCAGTTTTTACGGCAATGAGCAGTTCTTC
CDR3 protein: CASSFYGNEQFF

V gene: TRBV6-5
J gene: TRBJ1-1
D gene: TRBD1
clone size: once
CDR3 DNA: TGTGCCAGCAGTTTTATTCCGGGACAGGGGCGGCAAGCTTTCTTT
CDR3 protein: CASSFIPGQGRQAFF

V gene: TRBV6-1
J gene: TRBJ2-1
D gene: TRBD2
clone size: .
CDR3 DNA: TGTGCCAGCAGTGAAGCTTGGGCGGGAGGACCTTCAGGGAATGAGCAGTTCTTC
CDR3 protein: CASSEAWAGGPSGNEQFF

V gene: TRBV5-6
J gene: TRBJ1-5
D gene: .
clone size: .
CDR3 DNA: TGTGCCAGCAGCTCCTTTATGGCAGGGGATCAGCCCCAGCATTTT
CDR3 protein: CASSSFMAGDQPQHF

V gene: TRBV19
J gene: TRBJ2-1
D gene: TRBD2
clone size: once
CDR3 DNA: TGTGCCAGTAGTCTACACTTGACTAGCGGGAGCTACAATGAGCAGTTCTTC
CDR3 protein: CASSLHLTSGSYNEQFF

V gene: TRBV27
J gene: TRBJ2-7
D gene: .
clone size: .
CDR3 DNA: TGTGCCAGCAGTCTCCAGGGGGGCTCCTACGAGCAGTACTTC
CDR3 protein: CASSLQGGSYEQYF

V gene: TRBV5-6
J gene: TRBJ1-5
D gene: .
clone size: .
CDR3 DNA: TGTGCCAGCAGCACACGCCAGGGTTATGATCAGCCCCAGCATTTT
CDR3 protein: CASSTRQGYDQPQHF